The 20 T cell receptor beta chains below all came from one sample that was sequenced in a study of blood T cell repertoires in COVID-19. Generated by immunoSEQ multiplex PCR, the TCRdb table keeps only in-frame clones and is missing some. The repertoire has some 400,000 clones, around 87% of them found once; the top ten carry about 1.5%. The sequencing sample was made of PBMCs or T cells enriched from blood (not recorded which). These receptors all come from a man aged 25 to 40 who had recovered from COVID-19.

The chain couples TRBV14 to TRBJ1-1; TRBD1 aligns across 7 bases. The CDR3 is 16 amino acids. V dropped 4 bases and J dropped 4; count of bases not matched to a gene: 12. Germline V gives CDR1 SGHDN, CDR2 FVKESK. Here the CDR3 DNA reads TGTGCCAGCAGCCCCCCGAGGAACAGGGGTTTCACTGAAGCTTTCTTT. Translating it yields CASSPPRNRGFTEAFF.

The chain has TRBV19 and TRBJ2-5; the D gene is possibly TRBD2 (5 bases). V shed 8 bases and J shed 4 bases, with 17 bases lying between them. CDR3 length equals 14 residues. CDR1 is LNHDA and CDR2 is SQIVND in the germline V gene (reference sequence). CDR3 in amino acids: CASGSGLVRETQYF. The CDR3 DNA reads TGTGCCAGTGGGTCAGGACTTGTTCGAGAGACCCAGTACTTC. Full variable domain (rest looked up from reference TRBV19 and TRBJ2-5): DGGITQSPKYLFRKEGQNVTLSCEQNLNHDAMYWYRQDPGQGLRLIYYSQIVNDFQKGDIAEGYSVSREKKESFPLTVTSAQKNPTAFYLCASGSGLVRETQYFGPGTRLLVL.

The chain links TRBV2 to TRBJ2-7, with D maybe TRBD1 (6 bases). Between the trimmed V and J ends, which lost 11 bases and 1 base, there was a span of 15 bases. Germline V CDR1 and CDR2: SNHLY, FYNNEI. This CDR3 is built from 13 residues. The CDR3 region is CAQYSGTSYEQYF. The CDR3 DNA reads as TGTGCCCAGTACTCCGGGACATCCTACGAGCAGTACTTC.

This chain uses TRBV12-5 with TRBJ2-2; tentative D call: TRBD1 (6 bases). V gave up 1 base and J gave up 6 bases, with 18 bases separating them. The V gene's germline CDR1 is LGHNT and CDR2 FRNRAP. The CDR3 totals 17 residues. In DNA form, the CDR3 reads TGTGCTAGTGGTTTGGCCCGACAGGAGATATCACCCGGGGAGCTGTTTTTT. The encoded protein is CASGLARQEISPGELFF. Supplemented by reference TRBV12-5 and TRBJ2-2, the full variable domain reads DARVTQTPRHKVTEMGQEVTMRCQPILGHNTVFWYRQTMMQGLELLAYFRNRAPLDDSGMPKDRFSAEMPDATLATLKIQPSEPRDSAVYFCASGLARQEISPGELFFGEGSRLTVL.

This clone was observed a single time. This chain connects TRBV15 to TRBJ2-5; TRBD2 matches 8 bases. CDR1 LNHNV and CDR2 YYDKDF come from the germline V gene (reference sequence). The V and J ends lost 4 bases and 3 bases, in that order; junction bases with no gene match: 10. The CDR3 is made up of 16 amino acids. In DNA form, the CDR3 reads TGTGCCACCAGCACCGGGCTAGCGGGTGTAGAAGAGACCCAGTACTTC. Its protein product is CATSTGLAGVEETQYF.

This chain joins TRBV28 and TRBJ1-3; D is undetermined. The germline gives CDR1 MDHEN, CDR2 SYDVKM. The CDR3 is 13 residues long. Trimming stripped 6 bases from V and 0 bases from J, with 6 bases between. The CDR3 sequence is CASSRPSGNTIYF. CDR3 in DNA: TGTGCCAGCAGCCGTCCCTCTGGAAACACCATATATTTT.

This sequence joins TRBV4-1 and TRBJ1-1; unclear D gene. This CDR3 has 15 amino acids. V was trimmed by 2 bases and J by 1 base, leaving 11 bases between them. The germline gives CDR1 MGHRA, CDR2 YSYEKL. For the CDR3, the DNA is TGCGCCAGCAGCCAATCTGGCGGCCCGAACACTGAAGCTTTCTTT. Translated, it gives CASSQSGGPNTEAFF.

The chain has TRBV12-3 or TRBV12-4 and TRBJ1-5, with 8 bases lining up with TRBD1. The CDR3 has 13 amino acids. The J segment lost 10 bases and the V segment lost 6 bases, leaving 8 bases of the junction unmatched. Written as DNA, the CDR3 is TGTGCCAGCAGATCAGGGGGCTCAAGCCCCCAGCATTTT. This sequence encodes CASRSGGSSPQHF.

The V call is TRBV12-3 or TRBV12-4, the J call TRBJ2-3; D call uncertain. The ends were cut back, 3 bases at V and 3 bases at J, with 4 bases in the middle. The CDR3 runs 12 residues. The DNA of the CDR3 is TGTGCCAGCAGTTTCGAGACAGATACGCAGTATTTT. This translates into CASSFETDTQYF.

The J gene is TRBJ1-4, the V gene TRBV18; D not certain. The V and J ends lost 5 bases and 2 bases respectively, with 6 bases between them. The CDR3 consists of 13 residues. The germline gives CDR1 KGHSH, CDR2 LQKENI. The CDR3 DNA reads as TGTGCCAGCTCAGAGATGACTAATGAAAAACTGTTTTTT. The encoded protein is CASSEMTNEKLFF.

About this clone: One end of the junction varies from germline; a read error may be responsible. This chain uses TRBV7-7 with TRBJ2-2; the match to TRBD1 covers 7 bases. Germline-derived CDR1 and CDR2 are SSHAT and FNYEAQ (reference sequence). The CDR3 totals 17 residues. The CDR3 spells CASSPGTVNANTGELFF. CDR3 in DNA: TGTGCTAGCAGCCCCGGGACAGTGAACGCGAACACCGGGGAGCTGTTTTTT.

Here the CDR3 reads CASSSQGAGEANTEAFF. For the CDR3, the DNA is TGTGCCAGCAGTTCACAGGGGGCCGGGGAGGCGAACACTGAAGCTTTCTTT. The genes are TRBV27 and TRBJ1-1; 9 nucleotides agree with TRBD1. The CDR3 is 17 residues long. Germline lookup yields CDR1 MNHEY and CDR2 SMNVEV (reference sequence). V was pared by 4 bases and J by 1 base, with 10 bases of the junction left unmatched.

DNA of the CDR3: TGTGCCAGCAGCTTAGAGAGTGCACCTTCCTACGAGCAGTACTTC. Protein: CASSLESAPSYEQYF. The chain is built from TRBV7-6 and TRBJ2-7; no definite D call. The V gene lost 1 base and the J gene lost 1 base, with 11 bases spanning the gap. Looked up from germline, CDR1 is SGHVS and CDR2 is FNYEAQ. The length of the CDR3 is 15 residues.

The chain recombines TRBV10-3 with TRBJ1-2; D is uncertain. The germline V gene has CDR1 ENHRY and CDR2 SYGVKD. V gave up 3 bases and J gave up 7 bases, with 15 bases separating them. CDR3 length: 14 residues. The CDR3 loop reads CAISDIEATVGYTF. The CDR3, as DNA: TGTGCCATCAGTGATATAGAGGCGACGGTTGGCTACACCTTC.

This chain links TRBV5-6 with TRBJ1-2, with a weak D call TRBD1 (5 bases). Per the germline V gene, CDR1 is SGHDT and CDR2 is YYEEEE. V lost 0 bases and J 2 bases, leaving 8 bases between the germline ends. This CDR3 region has 14 residues. CDR3 coding DNA: TGTGCCAGCAGCTTGGATGGGGGGAACTATGGCTACACCTTC. It specifies CASSLDGGNYGYTF.

The chain carries TRBV10-3 and TRBJ2-1; 8 bases agree with TRBD2. With 3 bases clipped from V and 7 bases from J, the junction kept 5 bases outside the gene matches. CDR3 length: 14 amino acids. Germline CDR1 ENHRY, CDR2 SYGVKD. The CDR3 DNA reads as TGTGCCATCAGTGATAATAGCGGGGTGAATGAGCAGTTCTTC. Protein sequence: CAISDNSGVNEQFF.

The chain employs TRBV7-2 and TRBJ2-1; 8 bases match TRBD2. The germline CDR1 and CDR2 sequences are SGHTA and FQGNSA. The trim removed 2 bases at V and 0 bases at J, leaving 3 bases unmatched. This CDR3 comprises 16 residues. The CDR3 DNA is TGTGCCAGCAGCTTATTAGCGGGGAGCTCCTACAATGAGCAGTTCTTC. It translates to CASSLLAGSSYNEQFF.

This chain uses TRBV9 with TRBJ1-5, with 10 positions matching TRBD1. Germline values: CDR1 SGDLS, CDR2 YYNGEE. The CDR3 is 19 amino acids. The ends lost 0 bases at V and 4 bases at J; junction bases unmatched: 13. CDR3 sequence reads: CASSVARARDRGRNQPQHF. The CDR3 coding sequence is TGTGCCAGCAGCGTAGCTAGAGCCCGGGACAGGGGTCGAAATCAGCCCCAGCATTTT.

This chain links TRBV30 with TRBJ1-4; D remains ambiguous. In germline, CDR1 is GTSNPN, CDR2 SVGIG (reference sequence). This CDR3 comprises 9 residues. V lost 3 bases, J lost 11 bases, and 4 bases lay in between. In DNA form, the CDR3 reads TGTGCCTGGAGCACTAAACTGTTTTTT. It yields the protein CAWSTKLFF.

The chain has TRBV27 and TRBJ2-2; TRBD1 matches 8 bases. Germline loops: CDR1 MNHEY, CDR2 SMNVEV (reference sequence). Trimming at V came to 6 bases and at J to 3 bases, leaving 9 bases not matched to a gene. The CDR3 is made up of 16 amino acids. The CDR3 region has the DNA TGTGCCAGCAGCCTCAGGGGGCGCTTGGACACCGGGGAGCTGTTTTTT. It encodes CASSLRGRLDTGELFF.